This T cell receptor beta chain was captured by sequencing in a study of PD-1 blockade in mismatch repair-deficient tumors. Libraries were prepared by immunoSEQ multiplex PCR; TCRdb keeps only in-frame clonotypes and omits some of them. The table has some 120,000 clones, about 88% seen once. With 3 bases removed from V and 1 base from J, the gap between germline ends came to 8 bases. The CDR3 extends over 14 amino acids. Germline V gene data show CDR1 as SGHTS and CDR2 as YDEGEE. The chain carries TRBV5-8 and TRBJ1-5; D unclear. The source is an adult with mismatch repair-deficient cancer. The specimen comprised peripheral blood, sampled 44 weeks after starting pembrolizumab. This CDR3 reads CASSSTLSNQPQHF. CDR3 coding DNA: TGTGCCAGCAGCTCCACTCTGAGCAATCAGCCCCAGCATTTT.